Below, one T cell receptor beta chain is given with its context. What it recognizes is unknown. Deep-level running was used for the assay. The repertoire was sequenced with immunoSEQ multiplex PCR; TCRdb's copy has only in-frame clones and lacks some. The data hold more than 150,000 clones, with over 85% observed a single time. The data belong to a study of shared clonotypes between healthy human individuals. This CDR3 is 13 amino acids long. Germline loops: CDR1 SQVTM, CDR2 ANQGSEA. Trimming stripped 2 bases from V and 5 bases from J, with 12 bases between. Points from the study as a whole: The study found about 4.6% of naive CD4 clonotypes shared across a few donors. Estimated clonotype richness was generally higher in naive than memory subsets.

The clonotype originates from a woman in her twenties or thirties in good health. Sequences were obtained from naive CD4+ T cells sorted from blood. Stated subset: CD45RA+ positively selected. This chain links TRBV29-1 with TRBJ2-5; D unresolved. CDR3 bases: TGCAGCGTTGAATGGCTCTTTTCGGAGACCCAGTACTTC. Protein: CSVEWLFSETQYF.